The source of this T cell receptor beta chain is a study of cytomegalovirus exposure and HLA in healthy donors. J was trimmed by 6 bases and V by 1 base; bases with no gene match: 3. Per the germline V gene, CDR1 is GTSNPN and CDR2 is SVGIG (reference sequence). CDR3 length equals 13 residues. 60 Vbeta and 13 Jbeta primers were used in PCR. Sequenced by immunoSEQ multiplex PCR; TCRdb stores in-frame clones only, minus some. Of about 120,000 clones listed, about 10% are singletons. The V call is TRBV30, the J call TRBJ1-1; 9 bases line up with TRBD1. What was sequenced was PBMCs. This clonotype originated in a woman aged 18-29 years in good health and CMV-seropositive. CDR3 DNA: TGTGCCTGGAGTGAGGGACAGGGCTCTGAAGCTTTCTTT. It specifies CAWSEGQGSEAFF.